This TCR beta chain comes out of a study of blood T cell repertoires in COVID-19. The overall study: Samples came from the United States, Italy and Spain, spanning acute and convalescent COVID-19. Sources were T cells, B-cell-depleted T cells, or PBMCs; the material itself was cDNA or gDNA.

CDR3 size: 16 residues. The ends lost 2 bases at V and 0 bases at J; junction bases unmatched: 5. CDR1 and CDR2 from the germline V gene are MGHDK and SYGVNS. Authors' data handling: Estimates of nucleated cell counts were drawn from the amplification of reference gene primers. Sequencing was performed with immunoSEQ multiplex PCR; in TCRdb, only in-frame clones are kept and a portion is missing. The DNA gave D and trimming, while V, J and clone size come from that table. The sample consists of 50,000 to 55,000 clones, 70% to 85% of them appearing once. Specimen: peripheral blood. The genes are TRBV25-1 and TRBJ2-5; 8 bases are shared with TRBD2. The sequence was obtained from a human donor in a cohort sampled during active COVID-19. The CDR3 region has the DNA TGTGCCAGCAGTGAAGGGCGAGCGGGGGACCAAGAGACCCAGTACTTC. It is translated as CASSEGRAGDQETQYF.